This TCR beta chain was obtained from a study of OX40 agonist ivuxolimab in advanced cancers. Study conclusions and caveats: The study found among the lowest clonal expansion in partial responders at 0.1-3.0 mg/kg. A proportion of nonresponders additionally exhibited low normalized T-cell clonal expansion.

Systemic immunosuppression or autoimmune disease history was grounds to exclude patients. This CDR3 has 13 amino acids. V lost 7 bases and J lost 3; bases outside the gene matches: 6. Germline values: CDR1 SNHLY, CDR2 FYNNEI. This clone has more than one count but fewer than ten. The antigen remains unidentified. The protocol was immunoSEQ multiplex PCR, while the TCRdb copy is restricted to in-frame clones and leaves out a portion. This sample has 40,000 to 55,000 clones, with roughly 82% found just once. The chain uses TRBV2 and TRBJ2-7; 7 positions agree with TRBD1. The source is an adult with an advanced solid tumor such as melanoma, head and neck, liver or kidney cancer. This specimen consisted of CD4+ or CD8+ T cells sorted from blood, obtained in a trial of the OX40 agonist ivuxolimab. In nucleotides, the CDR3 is TGTGCCAGCACCCAATACAGGGGCTACGAGCAGTACTTC. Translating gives CASTQYRGYEQYF. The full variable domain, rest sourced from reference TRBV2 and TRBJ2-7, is EPEVTQTPSHQVTQMGQEVILRCVPISNHLYFYWYRQILGQKVEFLVSFYNNEISEKSEIFDDQFSVERPDGSNFTLKIRSTKLEDSAMYFCASTQYRGYEQYFGPGTRLTVT.